This T cell receptor (beta chain) is from a study of shared clonotypes between healthy human individuals. Study background: Each donor's CD4 naive and CD4 memory cells filled three plates apiece, CD8 naive two, and CD8 memory one. Study-level points and caveats: Around 4.9% of naive CD4 clonotypes were shared across a few donors. Naive subsets, compared against memory subsets, generally had larger estimated richness values.

With regard to this clone: Its specificity is not known.

J lost 3 bases, V lost 0 bases, and 4 bases had no gene match. The CDR3 length is 17 residues. CDR1 is LGHNA, CDR2 YSLEER, per germline. Sorted-subset replicate PCRs used roughly 210 ng of genomic DNA. This amount corresponded to 25,000 to 30,000 T cell genomes. Clones were sequenced by immunoSEQ multiplex PCR, and TCRdb holds only the in-frame ones, with some missing. The sample lists roughly 720,000 clones, less than 95% seen once, with around a third in the top ten. This clonotype was sampled from a man younger than 35 in good health. Some clones in this sample may be carry-over from other donors' samples. The specimen sequenced was memory CD8+ T cells from PBMCs. Indicated subset: CD45RO+ cells pooled with CCR7-negative TemRA cells. This rearrangement joins TRBV4-3 to TRBJ2-3; 12 nucleotides agree with TRBD2. The CDR3: CASSQELAGGSTDTQYF. The CDR3 DNA sequence: TGCGCCAGCAGCCAAGAACTAGCGGGAGGAAGTACAGATACGCAGTATTTT.